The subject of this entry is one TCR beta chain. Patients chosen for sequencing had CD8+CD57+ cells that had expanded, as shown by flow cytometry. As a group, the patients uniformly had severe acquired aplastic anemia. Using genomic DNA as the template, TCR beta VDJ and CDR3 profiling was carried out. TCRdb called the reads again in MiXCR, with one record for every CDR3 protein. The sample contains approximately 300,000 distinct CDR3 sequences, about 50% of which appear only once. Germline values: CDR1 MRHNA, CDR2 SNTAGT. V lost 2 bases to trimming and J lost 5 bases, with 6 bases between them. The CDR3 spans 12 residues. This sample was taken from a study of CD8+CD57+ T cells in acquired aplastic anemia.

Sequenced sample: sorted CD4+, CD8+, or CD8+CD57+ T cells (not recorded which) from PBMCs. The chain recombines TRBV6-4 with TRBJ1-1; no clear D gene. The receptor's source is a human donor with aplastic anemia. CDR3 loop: CASSDGKTEAFF. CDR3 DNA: TGTGCCAGCAGTGACGGAAAGACTGAAGCTTTCTTT.